This T cell receptor (beta chain) was identified during a study of siplizumab effects on memory and regulatory T cells. In three donor pairs, unstimulated naive, memory, effector memory and TEMRA subsets were sequenced. The germline V and J ends were trimmed by 4 bases and 9 bases, with 9 bases remaining between them. This CDR3 is built from 11 residues. Looked up from germline, CDR1 is MNHEY and CDR2 is SMNVEV (reference sequence). The repertoire was sequenced with immunoSEQ multiplex PCR; TCRdb's copy has only in-frame clones and lacks some. This sample carries around 45,000 clones, less than 90% of them seen once, and the ten largest clones take around 0.3%. Findings and limits, study-wide: Neither a naive nor a memory phenotype was assignable to roughly 80-96% of proliferating CD4+ or CD8+ clones. It was never confirmed that proliferating Tregs from siplizumab cultures were suppressive. Unstimulated subsets accounted for the mapping of only a minor share of the clones that were alloreactive.

Regarding this clone: Its antigen is currently unknown.

The sample was naive CD8+ T cells sorted from blood. The V call is TRBV27, the J call TRBJ1-1; D is possibly TRBD1 (5 bases). This TCR was recovered from a human donor in good health. The CDR3 DNA reads TGTGCCAGCAGTTGGGGGAAAAAAGCTTTCTTT. Translating it yields CASSWGKKAFF.